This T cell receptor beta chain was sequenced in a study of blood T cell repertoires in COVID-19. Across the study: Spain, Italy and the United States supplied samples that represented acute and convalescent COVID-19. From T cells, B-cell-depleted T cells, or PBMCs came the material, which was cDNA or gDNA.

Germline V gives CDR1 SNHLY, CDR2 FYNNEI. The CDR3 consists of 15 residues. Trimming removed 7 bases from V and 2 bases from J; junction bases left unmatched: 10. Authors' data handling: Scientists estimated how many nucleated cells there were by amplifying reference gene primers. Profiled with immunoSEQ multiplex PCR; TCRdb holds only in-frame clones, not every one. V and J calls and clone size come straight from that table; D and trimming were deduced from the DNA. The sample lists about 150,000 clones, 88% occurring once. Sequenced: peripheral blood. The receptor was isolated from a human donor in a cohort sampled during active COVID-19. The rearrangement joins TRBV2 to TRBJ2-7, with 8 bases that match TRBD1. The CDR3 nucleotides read TGTGCCAGCACGTTAGGGAGACAGGGGACCTACGAGCAGTACTTC. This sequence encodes CASTLGRQGTYEQYF.